The 10 T cell receptor beta chains below were found in one sample sequenced in a study of blood T cell repertoires in COVID-19. Generated by immunoSEQ multiplex PCR, the TCRdb table keeps only in-frame clones and is missing some. The table includes about 250,000 clones, roughly 85% detected once. The material sequenced was PBMCs or T cells enriched from blood (not recorded which). These receptors all stem from a woman aged 50 to 60 with acute COVID-19.

This clone came up once. V gene TRBV19 combines with J gene TRBJ2-1, with TRBD1 identical over 10 bases. Germline-derived CDR1 and CDR2 are LNHDA and SQIVND (reference sequence). The trim removed 4 bases at V and 7 bases at J, leaving 7 bases unmatched. This CDR3 has 15 residues. The CDR3: CASSTPGQGRNEQFF. Here the CDR3 DNA reads TGTGCCAGTAGTACCCCGGGACAGGGGAGGAATGAGCAGTTCTTC.

The chain employs TRBV4-2 and TRBJ1-2; TRBD1 is a possible D gene (5 bases). There are 15 residues in the CDR3. Germline V CDR1 and CDR2: LGHNA, YNFKEQ. The V end was cut by 0 bases, the J end by 4 bases, with 12 bases between. CDR3 amino acids: CASSQEWGGAYGYTF. The CDR3 nucleotides read TGTGCCAGCAGCCAAGAATGGGGTGGGGCCTATGGCTACACCTTC.

This clone was seen just once. The chain links TRBV19 to TRBJ2-1, with 10 bases aligning to TRBD2. The CDR3 length is 14 residues. Losses at the gene ends were 9 bases for V and 8 bases for J; bases not matched to a gene: 10. Germline V lookup: CDR1 LNHDA, CDR2 SQIVND (reference sequence). The CDR3 sequence: CASASGGAGDEQFF. The CDR3 DNA reads as TGTGCCAGCGCCAGCGGGGGGGCCGGCGATGAGCAGTTCTTC.

This rearrangement joins TRBV3-1 (or the pseudogene TRBV3-2) to TRBJ2-7; D is perhaps TRBD1 (6 bases). V was shortened by 5 bases and J by 0 bases, with 11 bases between the two germline ends. This CDR3 has 14 amino acids. The germline V gene has CDR1 LGHDT and CDR2 YNNKEL (reference sequence). CDR3 sequence reads: CASSWDTRSYEQYF. In nucleotides, the CDR3 is TGTGCCAGCAGCTGGGACACCCGCTCCTACGAGCAGTACTTC.

The V gene is TRBV30, the J gene TRBJ1-1; D possibly corresponds to TRBD1 (6 bases). CDR1 and CDR2 (germline): GTSNPN, SVGIG (reference sequence). The ends were cut back, 0 bases at V and 4 bases at J, with 9 bases in the middle. There are 13 residues in the CDR3. The CDR3 DNA is TGTGCCTGGAGTGTCTCCAGGGGCACTGAAGCTTTCTTT. It translates to CAWSVSRGTEAFF.

This rearrangement joins TRBV4-3 to TRBJ2-2, with 11 bases aligning to TRBD2. V shed 4 bases and J 4 bases; nucleotides not matched to a gene: 11. Germline-derived CDR1 and CDR2 are LGHNA and YSLEER. The CDR3 is made up of 18 amino acids. CDR3 residues: CASSPSTTSGGFTGELFF. In nucleotides, the CDR3 is TGCGCCAGCAGCCCGTCGACCACTAGCGGGGGCTTCACCGGGGAGCTGTTTTTT.

This chain joins TRBV27 and TRBJ1-1, with unresolved D. The CDR3 totals 14 residues. Germline V gene data show CDR1 as MNHEY and CDR2 as SMNVEV (reference sequence). Trimming stripped 6 bases from V and 1 base from J, with 12 bases between. CDR3 nucleotides: TGTGCCAGCAGACCCGCGAGAGGGAACACTGAAGCTTTCTTT. It specifies CASRPARGNTEAFF.

The gene calls are TRBV7-9 and TRBJ1-1; 9 bases line up with TRBD1. V lost 0 bases and J lost 4; bases outside the gene matches: 9. CDR1 is SEHNR and CDR2 is FQNEAQ in the germline V gene (reference sequence). The CDR3 is 17 residues long. CDR3 coding DNA: TGTGCCAGCAGCTTAGCGACAGGGACAGGGTCTGGCACTGAAGCTTTCTTT. It codes for CASSLATGTGSGTEAFF.

V gene TRBV7-2 combines with J gene TRBJ1-2; 8 nucleotides match TRBD1. V was clipped by 2 bases and J by 2 bases; unmatched bases: 7. The V gene's germline CDR1 is SGHTA and CDR2 FQGNSA. CDR3 size: 16 residues. The CDR3 DNA reads TGTGCCAGCAGCTTACCTCGGACAGGGCCGAACTATGGCTACACCTTC. It specifies CASSLPRTGPNYGYTF.

This chain uses TRBV19 with TRBJ2-3; 7 nucleotides match TRBD1. The V segment lost 5 bases and the J segment 2 bases; nucleotides outside the gene matches: 7. There are 15 residues in the CDR3. The germline CDR1 and CDR2 sequences are LNHDA and SQIVND (reference sequence). The CDR3 is CASSVGQVATDTQYF. The DNA for the CDR3 is TGTGCCAGTAGTGTCGGACAGGTGGCCACAGATACGCAGTATTTT.